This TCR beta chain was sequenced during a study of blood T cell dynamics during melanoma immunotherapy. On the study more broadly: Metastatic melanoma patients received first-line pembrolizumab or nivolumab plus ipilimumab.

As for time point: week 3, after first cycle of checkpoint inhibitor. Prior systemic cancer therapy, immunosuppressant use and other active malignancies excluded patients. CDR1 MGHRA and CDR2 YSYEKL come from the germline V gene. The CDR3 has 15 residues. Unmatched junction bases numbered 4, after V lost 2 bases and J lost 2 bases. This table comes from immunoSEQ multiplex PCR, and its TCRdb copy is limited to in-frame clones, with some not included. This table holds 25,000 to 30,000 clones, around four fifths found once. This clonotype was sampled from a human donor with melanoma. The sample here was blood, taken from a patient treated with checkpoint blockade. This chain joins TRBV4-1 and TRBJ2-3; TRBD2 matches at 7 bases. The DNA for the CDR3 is TGCGCCAGCAGCCAACGGCTAGCGGACACAGATACGCAGTATTTT. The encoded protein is CASSQRLADTDTQYF.